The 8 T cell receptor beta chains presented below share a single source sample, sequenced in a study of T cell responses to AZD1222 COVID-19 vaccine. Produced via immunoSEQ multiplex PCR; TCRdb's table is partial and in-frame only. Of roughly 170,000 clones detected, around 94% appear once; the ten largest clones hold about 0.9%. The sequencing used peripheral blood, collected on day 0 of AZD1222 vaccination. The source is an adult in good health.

The CDR3 nucleotides are TGTGCCAGCTCACCACCGAATGGCAGGCGCAATGAAAAACTGTTTTTT. Encoded protein: CASSPPNGRRNEKLFF. This chain uses TRBV18 with TRBJ1-4, with unresolved D. CDR3 length: 16 residues. Germline V gives CDR1 KGHSH, CDR2 LQKENI. The V end lost 0 bases, the J end lost 5 bases, and 13 bases lay between the germline ends.

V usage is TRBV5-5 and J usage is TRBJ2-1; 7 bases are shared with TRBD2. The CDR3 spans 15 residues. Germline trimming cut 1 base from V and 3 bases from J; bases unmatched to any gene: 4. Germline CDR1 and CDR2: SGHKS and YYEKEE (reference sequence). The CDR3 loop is CASSLRRGVYNEQFF. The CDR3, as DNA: TGTGCCAGCAGCTTGCGCCGGGGGGTCTACAATGAGCAGTTCTTC.

The CDR3 region has the DNA TGTGCCAGTCGGACCCGGGACCCTCTATCGTATGGCTACACCTTC. Protein: CASRTRDPLSYGYTF. V usage is TRBV19 and J usage is TRBJ1-2; D is possibly TRBD1 (5 bases). The V and J ends lost 8 bases and 5 bases respectively, with 21 bases between them. CDR1 is LNHDA, CDR2 SQIVND, per germline (reference sequence). The CDR3 spans 15 residues.

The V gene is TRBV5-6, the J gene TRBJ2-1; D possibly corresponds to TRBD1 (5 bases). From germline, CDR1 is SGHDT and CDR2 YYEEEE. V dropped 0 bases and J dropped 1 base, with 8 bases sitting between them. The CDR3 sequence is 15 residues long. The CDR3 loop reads CASSLDKGSYNEQFF. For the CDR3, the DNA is TGTGCCAGCAGCTTGGATAAGGGGTCCTACAATGAGCAGTTCTTC.

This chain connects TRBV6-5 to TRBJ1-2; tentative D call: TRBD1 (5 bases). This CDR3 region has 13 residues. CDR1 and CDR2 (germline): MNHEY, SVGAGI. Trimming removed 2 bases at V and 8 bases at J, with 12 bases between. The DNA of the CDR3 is TGTGCCAGCAGTTACATGGGGGGGGAGGGCTACACCTTC. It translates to CASSYMGGEGYTF.

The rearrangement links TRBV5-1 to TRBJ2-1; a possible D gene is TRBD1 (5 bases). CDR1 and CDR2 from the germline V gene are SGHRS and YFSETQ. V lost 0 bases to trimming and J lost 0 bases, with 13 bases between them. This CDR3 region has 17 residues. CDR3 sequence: CASSLASGRDSYNEQFF. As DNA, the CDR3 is TGCGCCAGCAGCTTGGCCTCAGGGCGAGACTCCTACAATGAGCAGTTCTTC.

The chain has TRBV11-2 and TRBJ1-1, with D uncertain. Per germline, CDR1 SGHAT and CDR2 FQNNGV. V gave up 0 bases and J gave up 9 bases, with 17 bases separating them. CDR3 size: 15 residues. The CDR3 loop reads CASSLDTSPGPKAFF. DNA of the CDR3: TGTGCCAGCAGCTTAGATACCTCTCCCGGGCCCAAAGCTTTCTTT.

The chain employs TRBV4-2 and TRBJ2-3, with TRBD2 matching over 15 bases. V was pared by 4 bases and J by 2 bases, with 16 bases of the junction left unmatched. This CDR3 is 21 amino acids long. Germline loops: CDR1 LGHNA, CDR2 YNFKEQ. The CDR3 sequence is CASSLLPTGTSGGRDTDTQYF. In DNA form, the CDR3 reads TGTGCCAGCAGCCTACTTCCGACCGGGACTAGCGGGGGGAGAGACACAGATACGCAGTATTTT.